The 18 T cell receptor beta chains presented below share a single source sample, sequenced in a study of cytomegalovirus exposure and HLA in healthy donors listed by TCRdb under 2017. The library was generated by the immunoSEQ multiplex PCR assay. TCRdb obtained this table from immuneACCESS and retained in-frame rearrangements with V and J assigned. These tables miss some clones; where compared with another copy, unresolved V genes account for less than half of the shortfall, and the remainder is unexplained. For this sample the table gives some 130,000 clones, of which around four fifths were detected only once. Clones ranked in the top ten supply roughly 27% of the sample. Sequenced: PBMCs. Every receptor here comes from a man aged 25 to 40 in good health and CMV-seropositive.

The rearrangement joins TRBV11-2 to TRBJ2-7; TRBD2 matches at 8 bases. Germline CDR1 and CDR2: SGHAT and FQNNGV. The CDR3 spans 16 residues. V lost 5 bases, J lost 3 bases, and 12 bases stayed unmatched. In DNA, the CDR3 is TGTGCCAGCAGCCTCCAAATGACTAGCGCTTACTACGAGCAGTACTTC. Translating it yields CASSLQMTSAYYEQYF.

V usage is TRBV7-2 and J usage is TRBJ2-7; D remains ambiguous. Germline V lookup: CDR1 SGHTA, CDR2 FQGNSA. The CDR3 has 14 amino acids. V was pared by 7 bases and J by 3 bases, with 16 bases between. Here the CDR3 reads CASTANALSYEQYF. The CDR3 bases are TGTGCCAGCACCGCTAACGCGTTAAGCTACGAGCAGTACTTC.

The chain is built from TRBV5-4 and TRBJ2-5; 10 bases line up with TRBD2. Germline V gene sequence: CDR1 SGHNT, CDR2 YYREEE (reference sequence). This CDR3 has 15 residues. Trimming cost V 4 bases and J 1 base; bases outside gene matches: 4. CDR3 loop: CASSPAGGLQETQYF. The CDR3 DNA reads TGTGCCAGCAGCCCAGCGGGGGGGCTCCAAGAGACCCAGTACTTC.

In its sample, this clone was seen many times. The chain uses TRBV7-6 and TRBJ2-7, with 12 bases identical to TRBD2. Germline CDR1 SGHVS, CDR2 FNYEAQ. CDR3 size: 13 residues. The V segment lost 4 bases and the J segment 13 bases; nucleotides outside the gene matches: 8. The CDR3 sequence: CASSSTSGSSLYF. The CDR3 DNA sequence: TGTGCCAGCAGCTCGACTAGCGGGAGCTCTCTTTACTTC. The full variable domain, in which reference TRBV7-6 and TRBJ2-7 provide the parts outside the CDR3, is GAGVSQSPRYKVTKRGQDVALRCDPISGHVSLYWYRQALGQGPEFLTYFNYEAQQDKSGLPNDRFSAERPEGSISTLTIQRTEQRDSAMYRCASSSTSGSSLYFGPGTRLTVT.

CDR3 bases: TGCAGTGCCAGCCGGGGCAATGAGCAGTTCTTC. Translated, it gives CSASRGNEQFF. This chain links TRBV20-1 with TRBJ2-1; possible D gene TRBD2, 5 bases. CDR1 and CDR2 from the germline V gene are DFQATT and SNEGSKA (reference sequence). CDR3 length: 11 residues. V shed 6 bases and J shed 6 bases, with 9 bases lying between them.

V is TRBV6-6 and J is TRBJ1-2; 8 bases line up with TRBD1. Germline values: CDR1 MNHNY, CDR2 SVGAGI (reference sequence). The junction had 14 bases not matched to a gene; V was cut back by 7 bases and J by 7 bases. The CDR3 loop spans 15 amino acids. The DNA for the CDR3 is TGTGCCAGCAAAGCGCAGGGGGCCCTTGACCGTGGCTACACCTTC. Its translation: CASKAQGALDRGYTF.

The V gene is TRBV2, the J gene TRBJ1-5; 7 positions match TRBD1. The CDR3 totals 15 residues. With V trimmed by 6 bases and J by 3 bases, 8 bases remained unmatched. Germline V gene lookup returns CDR1 SNHLY and CDR2 FYNNEI. The CDR3 DNA sequence: TGTGCCAGCAGCGTCCAACAGGGGCCCAATCAGCCCCAGCATTTT. This gives the protein CASSVQQGPNQPQHF.

The chain is built from TRBV2 and TRBJ2-1; 7 bases line up with TRBD2. Germline V lookup: CDR1 SNHLY, CDR2 FYNNEI. The CDR3 is 15 amino acids. V shed 2 bases and J 2 bases; nucleotides not matched to a gene: 3. This chain's CDR3 is CASSESGLAYNEQFF. DNA of the CDR3: TGTGCCAGCAGTGAATCCGGACTAGCCTACAATGAGCAGTTCTTC.

The chain recombines TRBV12-2 with TRBJ1-2. TRBV12-2 is tagged as a pseudogene. This CDR3 is built from 18 residues. This chain's CDR3 is CASRLVFVEGTPNYGYTF. The CDR3 DNA follows: TGTGCAAGTCGCTTAGTATTCGTGGAGGGGACGCCAAACTATGGCTACACCTTC.

The chain couples TRBV7-2 to TRBJ2-7; 8 positions match TRBD1. Germline lookup yields CDR1 SGHTA and CDR2 FQGNSA. This CDR3 contains 15 residues. Trimming removed 5 bases from V and 3 bases from J; junction bases left unmatched: 9. The CDR3 DNA reads TGTGCCAGCAGCCCTGACGGGACAGGATACTACGAGCAGTACTTC. Amino acids: CASSPDGTGYYEQYF.

The sample holds a few counts of this clone. The chain recombines TRBV7-9 with TRBJ2-7; 8 positions agree with TRBD2. This CDR3 has 15 amino acids. V shed 0 bases, J shed 0 bases, and the junction held 1 base outside the gene matches. Germline lookup yields CDR1 SEHNR and CDR2 FQNEAQ (reference sequence). The CDR3 DNA sequence: TGTGCCAGCAGCTTAGCCGGGACTAGCTCCTACGAGCAGTACTTC. This codes for CASSLAGTSSYEQYF.

This clone was seen ten or more times. This chain joins TRBV7-6 and TRBJ2-1; TRBD2 aligns across 12 bases. V dropped 3 bases and J dropped 10; count of bases not matched to a gene: 1. This CDR3 spans 13 amino acids. Germline V CDR1 and CDR2: SGHVS, FNYEAQ. The CDR3: CASSFGTSGEQFF. CDR3 sequence (DNA): TGTGCCAGCAGCTTCGGGACTAGCGGGGAGCAGTTCTTC. The variable domain in full, with the rest retrieved from reference TRBV7-6 and TRBJ2-1, is GAGVSQSPRYKVTKRGQDVALRCDPISGHVSLYWYRQALGQGPEFLTYFNYEAQQDKSGLPNDRFSAERPEGSISTLTIQRTEQRDSAMYRCASSFGTSGEQFFGPGTRLTVL.

Concerning this clone itself: A junction end diverges from the germline sequence, so it may reflect a read error. The rearrangement uses TRBV5-6 and TRBJ1-5; 12 bases are shared with TRBD1. The CDR3 has 17 amino acids. Germline V CDR1 and CDR2: SGHDT, YYEEEE. The CDR3 region is CASSTGTGGKGNQPQHF. CDR3 nucleotide sequence: TGTGCCAGCAGCACTGGGACAGGGGGCAAGGGCAATCAGCCTCAGCATTTT.

The chain recombines TRBV7-2 with TRBJ2-7; perhaps TRBD2 as D (7 bases). Germline-derived CDR1 and CDR2 are SGHTA and FQGNSA. CDR3 size: 15 residues. V was cut by 5 bases and J by 4 bases, with 18 bases left in between. The CDR3 sequence: CASSTQGGAEYEQYF. The CDR3 bases are TGTGCCAGCAGCACCCAAGGGGGGGCGGAATACGAGCAGTACTTC.

The rearrangement links TRBV2 to TRBJ1-2; D unresolved. The germline V and J ends were trimmed by 7 bases and 2 bases, with 11 bases remaining between them. Germline V CDR1 and CDR2: SNHLY, FYNNEI. The CDR3 is 13 amino acids. Written as DNA, the CDR3 is TGTGCCAGCAAAATGGAACAGAACTATGGCTACACCTTC. Residues: CASKMEQNYGYTF. The full variable domain, rest sourced from reference TRBV2 and TRBJ1-2, is EPEVTQTPSHQVTQMGQEVILRCVPISNHLYFYWYRQILGQKVEFLVSFYNNEISEKSEIFDDQFSVERPDGSNFTLKIRSTKLEDSAMYFCASKMEQNYGYTFGSGTRLTVV.

This rearrangement joins TRBV6-1 to TRBJ2-3; 8 nucleotides match TRBD1. This CDR3 contains 14 residues. The germline gives CDR1 MNHNS, CDR2 SASEGT. V shed 4 bases, J shed 0 bases, and the junction held 0 bases outside the gene matches. CDR3 in DNA: TGTGCCAGCAGTGGACAGGGGAGCACAGATACGCAGTATTTT. Residues: CASSGQGSTDTQYF.

V gene TRBV11-2 combines with J gene TRBJ2-2; a possible D gene is TRBD1 (5 bases). CDR3 length: 14 amino acids. Germline V gene lookup returns CDR1 SGHAT and CDR2 FQNNGV. The germline V and J ends were trimmed by 5 bases and 7 bases, with 14 bases remaining between them. The CDR3 DNA is TGTGCCAGCAGCCCCCAGGTGACAGTCGGGGAGCTGTTTTTT. It encodes CASSPQVTVGELFF.

This CDR3 is CASSKEINYGYTF. The CDR3 nucleotides read TGCGCCAGCAGCAAGGAGATAAACTATGGCTACACCTTC. The gene calls are TRBV5-1 and TRBJ1-2; D remains unclear. This CDR3 spans 13 amino acids. Germline V gene lookup returns CDR1 SGHRS and CDR2 YFSETQ. Trimming stripped 4 bases from V and 2 bases from J, with 9 bases between.